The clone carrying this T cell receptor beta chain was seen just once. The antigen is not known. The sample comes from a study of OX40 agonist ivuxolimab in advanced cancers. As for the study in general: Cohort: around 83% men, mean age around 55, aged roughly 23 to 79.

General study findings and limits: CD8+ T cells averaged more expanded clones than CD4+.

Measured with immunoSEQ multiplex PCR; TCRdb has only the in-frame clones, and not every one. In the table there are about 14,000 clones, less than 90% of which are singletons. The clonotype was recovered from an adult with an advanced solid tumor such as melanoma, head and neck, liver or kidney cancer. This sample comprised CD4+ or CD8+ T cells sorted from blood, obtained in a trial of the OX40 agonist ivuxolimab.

Here the CDR3 reads CASSQGRGRGWVTETQYF. DNA for the CDR3: TGCGCCAGCAGCCAAGGCCGGGGGCGAGGATGGGTGACGGAGACCCAGTACTTC. The rearrangement joins TRBV4-1 to TRBJ2-5; D could derive from TRBD1 or TRBD2 (6 bases each). Germline CDR1 reads MGHRA; CDR2 reads YSYEKL. V dropped 1 base and J dropped 5 bases, with 23 bases sitting between them. The CDR3 is 18 residues long.